Included here is one T cell receptor (beta chain) sequence, with context. Other DNA sequences in the sample encode the same CDR3. The entry originates in a study of PD-L1 blockade in urothelial cancer. About the study: There were a median of approximately 130,000 T cells in blood samples.

As to time point: pretreatment peripheral blood. Between the trimmed V and J ends, which lost 1 base and 3 bases, there was a span of 15 bases. This CDR3 has 15 amino acids. In germline, CDR1 is SQVTM, CDR2 ANQGSEA. TCRdb's copy holds only in-frame clones and misses some; the assay was immunoSEQ multiplex PCR. The table records around 34,000 clones, around four fifths of them present only once. The receptor comes from a man aged 80 or over with urothelial cancer. The chain uses TRBV29-1 and TRBJ2-5, with a weak D call TRBD2 (6 bases). The specimen comprised PBMCs, sampled around atezolizumab (anti-PD-L1) treatment. This CDR3 reads CSVEVRPGRKETQYF. The CDR3 DNA reads as TGCAGCGTTGAAGTCCGGCCAGGGAGGAAAGAGACCCAGTACTTC.